The present entry profiles one T cell receptor beta chain with its context. The germline V gene encodes CDR1 LGHDT and CDR2 YNNKEL (reference sequence). The CDR3 is made up of 15 amino acids. Trimming shortened V by 3 bases and J by 7 bases, and 15 bases separated the two germline ends. The record originates from a study of blood T cell repertoires in COVID-19. On the study more broadly: From T cells, B-cell-depleted T cells, or PBMCs came the material, which was cDNA or gDNA.

Study processing details: Amplification of reference gene primers provided the estimated nucleated cell counts. Clones were read by immunoSEQ multiplex PCR, and TCRdb kept only the in-frame ones, dropping some. V and J calls and clone size are given by that table; D and trimming were obtained from the DNA. The repertoire includes about 240,000 clones, about four fifths of them detected once, and about 9.5% sits in the top ten. V gene TRBV3-1 (or the pseudogene TRBV3-2) combines with J gene TRBJ1-4, with D possibly being TRBD1 (6 bases). This clonotype was sampled from an elderly woman with acute or convalescent COVID-19. Source material: peripheral blood. CDR3 sequence reads: CASSHGGAGSEKLFF. CDR3 nucleotides: TGTGCCAGCAGCCACGGGGGGGCAGGGTCTGAAAAACTGTTTTTT.